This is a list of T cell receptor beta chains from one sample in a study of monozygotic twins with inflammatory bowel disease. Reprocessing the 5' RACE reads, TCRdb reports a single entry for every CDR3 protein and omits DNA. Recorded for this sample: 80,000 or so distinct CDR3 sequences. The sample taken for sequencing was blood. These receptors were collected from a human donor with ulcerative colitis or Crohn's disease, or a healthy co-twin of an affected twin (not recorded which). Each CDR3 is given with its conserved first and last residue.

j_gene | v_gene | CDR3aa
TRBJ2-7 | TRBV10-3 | CAITATGEEQYF
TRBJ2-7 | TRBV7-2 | CASSPTGTGGREQYF
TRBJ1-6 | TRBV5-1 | CASSLRDENSPLHF
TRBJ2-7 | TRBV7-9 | CASSTGMGYYEQYF
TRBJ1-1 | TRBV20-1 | CSARDRNWAEAFF
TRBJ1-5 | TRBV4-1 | CASSHGQGKGSNQPQHF
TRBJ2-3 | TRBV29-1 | CSVAGGSTDTQYF
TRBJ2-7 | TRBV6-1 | CASSEGPGLTDF
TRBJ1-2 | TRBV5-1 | CASSQGQGYGYTF
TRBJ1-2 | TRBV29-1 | CSVVYGRDYGYTF
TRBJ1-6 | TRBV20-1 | CSATPRRRVEARSPLHF
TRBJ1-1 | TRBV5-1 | CASSFTPNTEAFF
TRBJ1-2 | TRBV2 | CASSEALQGGYTF
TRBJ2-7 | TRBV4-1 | CATGGQGFSEQYF
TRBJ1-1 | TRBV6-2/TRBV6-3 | CASNRWDGPEAFF
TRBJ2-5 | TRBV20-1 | CSPMRGLAGGETQYF
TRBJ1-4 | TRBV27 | CASSSPGLGEKLFF
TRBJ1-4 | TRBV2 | CASSRTGGTNEKLFF
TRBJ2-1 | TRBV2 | CACSLMGGEQFF
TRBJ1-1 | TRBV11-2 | CASSGHINTEAFF
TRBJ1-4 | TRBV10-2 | CASSERGTRGYNEKLFF
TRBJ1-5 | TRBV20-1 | CSARNGQGARQPQHF
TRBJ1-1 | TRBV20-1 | CSASIPGGTEAFF
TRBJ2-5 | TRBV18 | CASSTRTSGGSYQETQYF
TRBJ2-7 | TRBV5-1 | CASHSEGSGYEQYF
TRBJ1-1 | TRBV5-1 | CASSMIAADTEAFF
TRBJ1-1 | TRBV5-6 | CASSLVAGTEAFF
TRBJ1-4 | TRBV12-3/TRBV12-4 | CASRQGMEKLFF
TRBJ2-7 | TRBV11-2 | CASSRGGGLGYEQYF